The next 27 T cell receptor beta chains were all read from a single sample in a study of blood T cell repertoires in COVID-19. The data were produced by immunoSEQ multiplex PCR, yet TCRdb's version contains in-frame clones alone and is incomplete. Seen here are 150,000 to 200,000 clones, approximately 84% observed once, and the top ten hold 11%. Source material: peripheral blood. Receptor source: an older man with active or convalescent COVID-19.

CDR3 loop: CASSQSPTRASGNEQFF. The CDR3 bases are TGCGCCAGCAGCCAATCTCCCACGAGGGCTAGCGGAAATGAGCAGTTCTTC. This rearrangement joins TRBV4-3 to TRBJ2-1; 7 bases align to TRBD2. CDR3 length: 17 residues. Germline V lookup: CDR1 LGHNA, CDR2 YSLEER. With V trimmed by 2 bases and J by 7 bases, 14 bases remained unmatched.

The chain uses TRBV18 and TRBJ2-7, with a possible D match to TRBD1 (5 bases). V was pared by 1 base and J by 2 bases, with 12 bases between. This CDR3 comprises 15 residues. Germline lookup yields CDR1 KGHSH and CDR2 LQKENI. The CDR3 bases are TGTGCCAGCTCACCACAAGGGTTAGGGGCCTACGAGCAGTACTTC. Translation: CASSPQGLGAYEQYF.

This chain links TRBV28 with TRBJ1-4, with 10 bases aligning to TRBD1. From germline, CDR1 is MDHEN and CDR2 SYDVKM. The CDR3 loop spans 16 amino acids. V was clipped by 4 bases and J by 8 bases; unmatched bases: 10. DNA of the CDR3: TGTGCCAGCAGTTCCCCGTGGGACAGGGGAGGCGAAAAACTGTTTTTT. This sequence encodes CASSSPWDRGGEKLFF. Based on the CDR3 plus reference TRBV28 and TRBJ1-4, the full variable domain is DVKVTQSSRYLVKRTGEKVFLECVQDMDHENMFWYRQDPGLGLRLIYFSYDVKMKEKGDIPEGYSVSREKKERFSLILESASTNQTSMYLCASSSPWDRGGEKLFFGSGTQLSVL.

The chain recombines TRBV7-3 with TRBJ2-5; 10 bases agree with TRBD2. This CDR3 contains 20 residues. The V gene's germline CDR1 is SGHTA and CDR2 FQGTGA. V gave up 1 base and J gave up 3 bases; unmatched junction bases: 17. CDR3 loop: CASSLNRGTDGLAVKETQYF. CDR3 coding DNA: TGTGCCAGCAGCTTAAATCGGGGGACAGATGGACTAGCGGTGAAAGAGACCCAGTACTTC. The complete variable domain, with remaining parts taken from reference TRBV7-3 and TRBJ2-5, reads GAGVSQTPSNKVTEKGKYVELRCDPISGHTALYWYRQSLGQGPEFLIYFQGTGAADDSGLPNDRFFAVRPEGSVSTLKIQRTERGDSAVYLCASSLNRGTDGLAVKETQYFGPGTRLLVL.

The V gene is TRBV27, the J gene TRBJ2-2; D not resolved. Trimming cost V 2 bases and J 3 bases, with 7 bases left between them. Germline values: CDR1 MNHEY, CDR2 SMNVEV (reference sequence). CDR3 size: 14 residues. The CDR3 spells CASSLGQYTGELFF. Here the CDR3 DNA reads TGTGCCAGCAGTTTAGGCCAGTACACCGGGGAGCTGTTTTTT.

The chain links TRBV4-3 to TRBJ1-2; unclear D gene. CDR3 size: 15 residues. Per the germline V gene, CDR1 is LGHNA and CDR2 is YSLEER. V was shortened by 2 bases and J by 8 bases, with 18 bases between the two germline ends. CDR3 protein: CASSQRHGPSGGYTF. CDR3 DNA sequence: TGCGCCAGCAGCCAAAGGCACGGACCCAGCGGGGGCTACACCTTC.

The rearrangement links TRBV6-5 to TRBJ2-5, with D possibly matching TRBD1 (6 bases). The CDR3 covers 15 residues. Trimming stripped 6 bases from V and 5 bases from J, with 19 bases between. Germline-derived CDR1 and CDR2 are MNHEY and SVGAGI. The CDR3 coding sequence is TGTGCCAGCAGCCCAAGGCCACAGGGCCGGGAGACCCAGTACTTC. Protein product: CASSPRPQGRETQYF.

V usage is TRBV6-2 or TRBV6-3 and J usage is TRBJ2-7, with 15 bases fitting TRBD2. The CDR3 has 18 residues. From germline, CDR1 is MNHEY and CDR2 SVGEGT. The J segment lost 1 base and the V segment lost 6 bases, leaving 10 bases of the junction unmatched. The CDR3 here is CASSPGLAGGKKSYEQYF. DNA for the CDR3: TGTGCCAGCAGCCCGGGACTAGCGGGAGGAAAAAAGTCCTACGAGCAGTACTTC.

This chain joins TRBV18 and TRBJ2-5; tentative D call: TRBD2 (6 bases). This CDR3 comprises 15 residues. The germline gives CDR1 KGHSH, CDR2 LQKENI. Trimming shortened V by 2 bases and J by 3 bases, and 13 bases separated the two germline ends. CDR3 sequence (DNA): TGTGCCAGCTCACCAGCCGGGACTTCTAAAGAGACCCAGTACTTC. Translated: CASSPAGTSKETQYF.

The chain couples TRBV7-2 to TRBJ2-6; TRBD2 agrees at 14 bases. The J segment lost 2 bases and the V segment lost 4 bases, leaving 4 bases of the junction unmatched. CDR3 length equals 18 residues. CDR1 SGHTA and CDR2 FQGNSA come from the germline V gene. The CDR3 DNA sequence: TGTGCCAGCAGCTCGACTAGCGGGAGGGCCGCTGGGGCCAACGTCCTGACTTTC. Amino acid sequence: CASSSTSGRAAGANVLTF.

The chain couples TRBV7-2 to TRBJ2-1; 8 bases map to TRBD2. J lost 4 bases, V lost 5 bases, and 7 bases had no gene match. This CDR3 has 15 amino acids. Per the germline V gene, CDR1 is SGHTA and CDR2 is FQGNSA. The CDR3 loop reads CASSPGRASYNEQFF. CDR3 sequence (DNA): TGTGCCAGCAGCCCCGGGAGGGCCTCGTACAATGAGCAGTTCTTC.

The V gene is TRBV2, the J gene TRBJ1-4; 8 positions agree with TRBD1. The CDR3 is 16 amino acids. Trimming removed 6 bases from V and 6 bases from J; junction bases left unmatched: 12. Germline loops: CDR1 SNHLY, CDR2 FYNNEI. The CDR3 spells CASSPGTGARDEKLFF. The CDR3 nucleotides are TGTGCCAGCAGCCCCGGGACAGGAGCTAGGGATGAAAAACTGTTTTTT.

The DNA of the CDR3 is TGTGCCAGCTCACCGCCTGGGACTAGCGGGGCCAACGAGCAGTACTTC. It encodes CASSPPGTSGANEQYF. The chain couples TRBV18 to TRBJ2-7; TRBD2 aligns across 13 bases. Trimming at V came to 3 bases and at J to 5 bases, leaving 7 bases not matched to a gene. Germline V lookup: CDR1 KGHSH, CDR2 LQKENI. The CDR3 covers 16 residues.

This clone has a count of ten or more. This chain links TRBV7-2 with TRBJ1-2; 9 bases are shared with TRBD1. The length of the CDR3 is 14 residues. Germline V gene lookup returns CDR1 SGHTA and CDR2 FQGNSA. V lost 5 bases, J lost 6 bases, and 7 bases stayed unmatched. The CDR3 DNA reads TGTGCCAGCAGCCCGACAGGGGGTGGCAATGGCTACACCTTC. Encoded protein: CASSPTGGGNGYTF.

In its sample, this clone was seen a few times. CDR3 residues: CAWSVQAGVNEQYF. The CDR3, as DNA: TGTGCCTGGAGTGTACAGGCAGGGGTAAACGAGCAGTACTTC. V usage is TRBV30 and J usage is TRBJ2-7; tentatively, D is TRBD1 (6 bases). Trimming cost V 0 bases and J 5 bases, with 14 bases left between them. The CDR3 loop spans 14 amino acids. Germline V gene data show CDR1 as GTSNPN and CDR2 as SVGIG (reference sequence).

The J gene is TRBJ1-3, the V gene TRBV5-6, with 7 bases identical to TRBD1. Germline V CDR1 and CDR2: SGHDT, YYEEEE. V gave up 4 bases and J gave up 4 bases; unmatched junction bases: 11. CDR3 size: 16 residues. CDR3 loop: CASSPTYRGVGNTIYF. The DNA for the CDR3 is TGTGCCAGCAGCCCAACCTACAGGGGTGTGGGAAACACCATATATTTT.

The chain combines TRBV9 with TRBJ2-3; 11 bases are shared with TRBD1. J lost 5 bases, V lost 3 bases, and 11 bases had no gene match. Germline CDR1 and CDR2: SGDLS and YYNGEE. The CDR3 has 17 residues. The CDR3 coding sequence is TGTGCCAGCAGCGCGAGGCTGGGACAGGGGGGGGGAGATACGCAGTATTTT. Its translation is CASSARLGQGGGDTQYF.

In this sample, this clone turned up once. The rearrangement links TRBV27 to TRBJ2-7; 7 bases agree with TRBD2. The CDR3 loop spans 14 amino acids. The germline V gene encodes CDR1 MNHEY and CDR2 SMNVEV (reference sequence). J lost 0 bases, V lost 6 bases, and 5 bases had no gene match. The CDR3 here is CASRGLAASYEQYF. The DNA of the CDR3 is TGTGCCAGCAGGGGGCTAGCGGCCTCCTACGAGCAGTACTTC.

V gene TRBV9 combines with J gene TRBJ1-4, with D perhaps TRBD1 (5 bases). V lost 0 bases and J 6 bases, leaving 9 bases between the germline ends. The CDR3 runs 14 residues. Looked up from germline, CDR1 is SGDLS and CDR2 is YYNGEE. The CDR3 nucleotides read TGTGCCAGCAGCGTAGCAGGGTGGGATGAAAAACTGTTTTTT. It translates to CASSVAGWDEKLFF.

CDR3 region: CASVRGGSNQPQHF. CDR3 DNA: TGTGCCAGCGTGCGAGGGGGTAGCAATCAGCCCCAGCATTTT. The chain employs TRBV28 and TRBJ1-5; perhaps TRBD1 as D (6 bases). CDR1 is MDHEN and CDR2 is SYDVKM in the germline V gene. With 8 bases removed from V and 0 bases from J, the gap between germline ends came to 11 bases. The CDR3 consists of 14 residues.

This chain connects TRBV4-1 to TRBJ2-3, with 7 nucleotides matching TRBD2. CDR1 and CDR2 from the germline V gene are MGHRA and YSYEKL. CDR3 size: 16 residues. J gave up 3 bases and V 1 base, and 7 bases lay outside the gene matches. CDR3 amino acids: CASSQVGGTVTDTQYF. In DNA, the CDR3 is TGCGCCAGCAGCCAAGTGGGGGGGACGGTTACAGATACGCAGTATTTT.

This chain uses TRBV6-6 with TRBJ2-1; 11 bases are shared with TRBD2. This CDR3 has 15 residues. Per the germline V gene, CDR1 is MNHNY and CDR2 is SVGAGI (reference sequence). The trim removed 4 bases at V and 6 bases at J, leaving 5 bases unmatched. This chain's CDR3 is CASSWLAGGSNEQFF. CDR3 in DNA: TGTGCCAGCAGTTGGCTAGCGGGAGGATCCAATGAGCAGTTCTTC.

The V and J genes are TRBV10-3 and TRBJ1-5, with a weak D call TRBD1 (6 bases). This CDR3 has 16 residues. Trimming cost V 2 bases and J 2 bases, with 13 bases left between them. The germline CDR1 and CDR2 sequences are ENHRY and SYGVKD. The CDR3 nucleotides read TGTGCCATCAGTGAGGGGTGGTCAGGGGGCAATCAGCCCCAGCATTTT. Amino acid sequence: CAISEGWSGGNQPQHF.

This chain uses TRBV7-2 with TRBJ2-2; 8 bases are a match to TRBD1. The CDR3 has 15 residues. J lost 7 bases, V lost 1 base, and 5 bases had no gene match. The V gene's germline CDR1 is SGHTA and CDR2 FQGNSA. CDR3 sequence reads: CASSLGTGIDGELFF. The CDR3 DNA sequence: TGTGCCAGCAGCTTAGGGACAGGGATTGACGGGGAGCTGTTTTTT.

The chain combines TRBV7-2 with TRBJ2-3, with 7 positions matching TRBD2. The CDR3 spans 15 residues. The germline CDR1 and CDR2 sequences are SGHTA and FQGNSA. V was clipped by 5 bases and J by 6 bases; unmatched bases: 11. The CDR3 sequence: CASSLKRGPSDTQYF. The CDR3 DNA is TGTGCCAGCAGCCTAAAGCGGGGACCCTCGGATACGCAGTATTTT.

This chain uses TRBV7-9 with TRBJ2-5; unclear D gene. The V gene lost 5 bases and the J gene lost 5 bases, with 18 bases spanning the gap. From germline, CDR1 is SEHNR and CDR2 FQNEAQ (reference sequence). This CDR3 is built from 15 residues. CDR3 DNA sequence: TGTGCCAGCAGCCCCAGTTTGCGAGCCGGGGAGACCCAGTACTTC. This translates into CASSPSLRAGETQYF. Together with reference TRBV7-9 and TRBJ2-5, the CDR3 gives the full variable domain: DTGVSQNPRHKITKRGQNVTFRCDPISEHNRLYWYRQTLGQGPEFLTYFQNEAQLEKSRLLSDRFSAERPKGSFSTLEIQRTEQGDSAMYLCASSPSLRAGETQYFGPGTRLLVL.

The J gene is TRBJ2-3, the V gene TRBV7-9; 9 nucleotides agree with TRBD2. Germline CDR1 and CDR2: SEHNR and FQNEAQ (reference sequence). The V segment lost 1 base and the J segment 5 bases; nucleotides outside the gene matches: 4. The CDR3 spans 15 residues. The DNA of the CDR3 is TGTGCCAGCAGCTTAGGGCCAGCGGGAGGAGATACGCAGTATTTT. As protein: CASSLGPAGGDTQYF.